This T cell receptor (beta chain) was recorded in a study of human T cells and chemical hapten exposure. Per the germline V gene, CDR1 is SGHDN and CDR2 is FVKESK. CDR3 length: 15 residues. The V gene lost 5 bases and the J gene lost 5 bases, with 19 bases spanning the gap. This clonotype appeared a single time. Per the original methods: A per-sample median of roughly 100,000 TCRs was observed, with a range of about 23,224 to 750,000. TCRdb recomputed calls from the RACE reads with MiXCR, one row per CDR3 protein. The V and J calls, along with clone size, are taken from TCRdb and not from the paper's own processing. The data contain some 71,000 distinct CDR3 sequences, about 9.3% of them seen just once; the ten biggest clones take up around 7%. Time point indicated: patch test 2, 6 weeks after DPC sensitization. Described treatment: therapeutic diphenylcyclopropenone sensitization with weekly scalp DPC. Staff drew blood before applying each patch test. Alopecia patients between 18 and 70 years old and suitable for DPC were used as donors.

The chain has TRBV14 and TRBJ2-7, with D tentatively TRBD1 (6 bases). The sample consisted of whole blood, taken in connection with sensitization to the hapten diphenylcyclopropenone (DPC). This TCR was recovered from a woman between 45 and 65 years old with alopecia areata. Some clones in this sample may be carry-over from other donors' samples. CDR3 bases: TGTGCCAGCAGCGATCAGGGGTTCTTACTCGACGAGCAGTACTTC. Amino acid sequence: CASSDQGFLLDEQYF.